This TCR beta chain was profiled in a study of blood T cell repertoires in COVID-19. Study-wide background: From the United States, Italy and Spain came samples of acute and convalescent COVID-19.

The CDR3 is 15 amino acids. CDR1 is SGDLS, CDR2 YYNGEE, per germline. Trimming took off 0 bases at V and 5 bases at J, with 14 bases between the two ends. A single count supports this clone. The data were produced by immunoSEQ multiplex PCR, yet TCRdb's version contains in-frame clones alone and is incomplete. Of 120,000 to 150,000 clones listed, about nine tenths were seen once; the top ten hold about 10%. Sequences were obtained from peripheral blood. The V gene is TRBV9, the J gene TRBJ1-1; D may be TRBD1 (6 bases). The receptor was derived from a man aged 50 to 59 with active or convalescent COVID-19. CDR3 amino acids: CASSVDSAGVTEAFF. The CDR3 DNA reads TGTGCCAGCAGCGTAGACTCCGCAGGGGTGACTGAAGCTTTCTTT.